This TCR beta chain was recovered during a study of shared T cell receptors in the human thymus. CDR3 length equals 18 residues. Trimming at V came to 1 base and at J to 6 bases, leaving 17 bases not matched to a gene. Germline CDR1 is SGHDN and CDR2 is FVKESK. Sequenced by immunoSEQ multiplex PCR; TCRdb stores in-frame clones only, minus some. The repertoire consists of about 660,000 clones, with more than 75% occurring once and the leading ten covering 0.0094%. The sample was also reused in another study, on human thymus T cells. That report adds: The thymus was resected at corrective cardiac surgery. Thymic and blood repertoires seemed to show skewed V and J gene use. Thymic repertoires of unrelated individuals were reported in related research to overlap highly.

The sequenced material came from thymocytes. This receptor was obtained from a boy younger than two with a congenital heart defect. The chain joins TRBV14 to TRBJ2-7, with 8 positions matching TRBD1. The DNA of the CDR3 is TGTGCCAGCAGCCAAGGATTGGGTAGGGGGGCAGGGGGCTGCGAGCAGTACTTC. Protein sequence: CASSQGLGRGAGGCEQYF.